The rows below give T cell receptor beta chains drawn from one sample of a study of T cells expressing NK-cell markers. TCRdb reanalyzed the 5' RACE reads, giving one entry per CDR3 protein sequence and no DNA. With about 460,000 distinct CDR3 sequences in the sample, the ten largest clones hold around 1.4%. The sequencing input was blood T cells: a sorted CD56 or NKG2C T cell subset, CD4+ or CD8+ T cells, or bulk PBMC T cells (not recorded which). Receptors originate from a woman in her forties or fifties in good health. Both conserved end residues are part of each CDR3. The order of the fields is J gene, V gene, CDR3 protein.

j_call: TRBJ2-1; v_call: TRBV5-1; cdr3_aa: CASSSITSGTRNEQFF
j_call: TRBJ2-3; v_call: TRBV20-1; cdr3_aa: CSAPGTSGITQYF
j_call: TRBJ2-3; v_call: TRBV3-1; cdr3_aa: CASSQVLREGFDTQYF
j_call: TRBJ2-2; v_call: TRBV29-1; cdr3_aa: CSVEIPSGGNTGELFF
j_call: TRBJ2-1; v_call: TRBV12-3/TRBV12-4; cdr3_aa: CASSHRGRGDNEQFF
j_call: TRBJ1-6; v_call: TRBV25-1; cdr3_aa: CASSATGPIGSTLHF
j_call: TRBJ2-3; v_call: TRBV6-1; cdr3_aa: CASSFPGQGTDTQYF
j_call: TRBJ2-7; v_call: TRBV20-1; cdr3_aa: CSARDSLVAEVEQYF
j_call: TRBJ2-2; v_call: TRBV14; cdr3_aa: CASSQVGLPGELFF
j_call: TRBJ2-2; v_call: TRBV6-5; cdr3_aa: CASSDGTSGTGELFF
j_call: TRBJ1-2; v_call: TRBV5-5; cdr3_aa: CASSRGTADGYTF
j_call: TRBJ1-4; v_call: TRBV7-8; cdr3_aa: CASSFRPTTNEKLFF
j_call: TRBJ2-1; v_call: TRBV7-2; cdr3_aa: CASSLDAGGLGEQFF
j_call: TRBJ2-5; v_call: TRBV4-2; cdr3_aa: CASRLAAQETQYF
j_call: TRBJ2-7; v_call: TRBV6-1; cdr3_aa: CASTLGGGVYEQYF
j_call: TRBJ2-3; v_call: TRBV5-1; cdr3_aa: CASSLGLRVAGLNTQYF
j_call: TRBJ2-1; v_call: TRBV5-5; cdr3_aa: CASSLGPRLQFF
j_call: TRBJ2-3; v_call: TRBV6-4; cdr3_aa: CASSTGLPPDTQYF
j_call: TRBJ2-1; v_call: TRBV20-1; cdr3_aa: CSARGGDWGSYNEQFF
j_call: TRBJ2-3; v_call: TRBV7-9; cdr3_aa: CASSLVRTGDISTDTQYF